These 22 T cell receptor beta chains originate from one sample sequenced in a study of T cells in Graves' hyperthyroidism and ophthalmopathy. Regions amplified from RNA transcripts were the TCR beta CDR3 regions. HTBI primers were used for first-round RT-PCR of the TCR CDR3. One entry per CDR3 protein results from TCRdb running MiXCR on the multiplex PCR reads. In the table there are about 58,000 distinct CDR3 sequences, around half of which are singletons. What was sequenced was blood. Receptor source: a woman aged 25 to 39 with Graves' ophthalmopathy.

This clonotype was seen repeatedly, ten times or more. This rearrangement joins TRBV15 to TRBJ1-5, with a possible D match to TRBD1 (5 bases). Trimming removed 0 bases at V and 9 bases at J, with 15 bases between. The CDR3 totals 15 residues. Germline assignment: CDR1 LNHNV and CDR2 YYDKDF (reference sequence). CDR3 in DNA: TGTGCCACCAGCAGAGATCTAGGGGCGGGGAGGCCCCAGCATTTT. Amino acid sequence: CATSRDLGAGRPQHF.

This clonotype came up once. One end of the junction does not line up with germline, which may come from a read error. V gene TRBV5-4 combines with J gene TRBJ1-1, with TRBD1 matching 7 bases. The CDR3 covers 15 residues. Looked up from germline, CDR1 is SGHNT and CDR2 is YYREEE (reference sequence). The CDR3 is CASSLEGARNTEAFF. The CDR3 DNA is TGTGCCAGCAGCTTAGAGGGGGCGAGGAACACGGAAGCTTTCTTT.

By proportion, this clonotype is medium-sized (0.01 to 0.1%). The genes are TRBV10-3 and TRBJ2-3; D remains unclear. This CDR3 comprises 12 residues. V was trimmed by 3 bases and J by 5 bases, leaving 6 bases between them. Germline lookup yields CDR1 ENHRY and CDR2 SYGVKD. This chain's CDR3 is CAISELGDTQYF. The CDR3 coding sequence is TGTGCCATCAGTGAACTGGGAGATACGCAGTATTTT.

The CDR3 loop is CASRPPQNAEAFF. The CDR3 nucleotides read TGTGCCAGCAGACCCCCACAGAACGCGGAAGCTTTCTTT. The rearrangement links TRBV12-3 or TRBV12-4 to TRBJ1-1; D gene uncertain. The CDR3 is 13 residues long. The germline V and J ends were trimmed by 6 bases and 8 bases, with 16 bases remaining between them.

V gene TRBV2 combines with J gene TRBJ1-1, with 9 positions matching TRBD1. The CDR3 runs 13 residues. The germline gives CDR1 SNHLY, CDR2 FYNNEI. Here the CDR3 DNA reads TGTGTCAGTAGGGAAGACAGGGGGACTGAAGCTTTCTTT. Amino acid sequence: CVSREDRGTEAFF.

The genes are TRBV20-1 and TRBJ1-2, with TRBD1 matching 8 bases. The J segment lost 7 bases and the V segment lost 0 bases, leaving 10 bases of the junction unmatched. Germline loops: CDR1 DFQATT, CDR2 SNEGSKA (reference sequence). This CDR3 is built from 15 residues. CDR3 sequence: CSARDQRTGFGGYTF. CDR3 in DNA: TGCAGTGCTAGAGATCAAAGGACAGGGTTCGGTGGCTACACCTTC.

CDR3 region: CASSSGGGTGGAFF. The CDR3 region has the DNA TGTGCCAGCAGTTCTGGTGGCGGGACGGGAGGAGCTTTCTTT. This sequence joins TRBV6-5 and TRBJ1-1; TRBD1 might be the D (5 bases). V lost 4 bases and J 10 bases, leaving 19 bases between the germline ends. Germline V lookup: CDR1 MNHEY, CDR2 SVGAGI. The CDR3 consists of 14 residues.

The DNA for the CDR3 is TGTGCCTCCCGCGGGACAGGGGGGAACGAGCAGTACTTC. This encodes CASRGTGGNEQYF. The gene calls are TRBV19 and TRBJ2-7; 11 nucleotides align to TRBD1. There are 13 residues in the CDR3. CDR1 LNHDA and CDR2 SQIVND come from the germline V gene (reference sequence). V shed 11 bases and J 5 bases; nucleotides not matched to a gene: 8.

This clonotype was seen at least ten times. The rearrangement uses TRBV27 and TRBJ2-3; no reliable D call. The germline CDR1 and CDR2 sequences are MNHEY and SMNVEV (reference sequence). V lost 3 bases and J lost 1, with 2 bases in between. The CDR3 loop spans 12 amino acids. In nucleotides, the CDR3 is TGTGCCAGCAGTTTTCGCACAGATACGCAGTATTTT. This codes for CASSFRTDTQYF.

In this sample, this clonotype is medium-sized. Germline and junction disagree at one end, which may indicate a read error. This chain uses TRBV29-1 with TRBJ2-1; D perhaps matches TRBD2 (6 bases). This CDR3 region has 11 residues. CDR1 SQVTM and CDR2 ANQGSEA come from the germline V gene. The CDR3 is CSVSRSGEGTF. The CDR3 DNA reads as TGCAGCGTTTCTCGTAGCGGAGAGGGGACCTTC.

The chain uses TRBV20-1 and TRBJ2-3; the match to TRBD2 covers 12 bases. The CDR3 length is 17 residues. Trimming cost V 7 bases and J 0 bases; bases outside gene matches: 11. From germline, CDR1 is DFQATT and CDR2 SNEGSKA (reference sequence). Written as DNA, the CDR3 is TGCAGTGTGGGTCGTTCTAGCGGGAGGGGCAGCACAGATACGCAGTATTTT. Residues: CSVGRSSGRGSTDTQYF.

In regard to this clonotype: In this CDR3 the conserved last residue, phenylalanine or tryptophan, is missing, so a read error is likely. V and J are TRBV3-1 and TRBJ2-4; 9 bases map to TRBD2. V shed 4 bases, J shed 0 bases, and the junction held 7 bases outside the gene matches. The CDR3 totals 17 residues. Germline V gives CDR1 LGHDT, CDR2 YNNKEL (reference sequence). The CDR3 region is CASSPLLAGLAKNIQYL. CDR3 nucleotide sequence: TGTGCCAGCAGCCCACTCCTAGCGGGGCTAGCCAAAAACATTCAGTACCTC.

The V gene is TRBV29-1, the J gene TRBJ2-5; tentatively, D is TRBD2 (7 bases). Deletions cut 1 base from V and 4 bases from J, with 13 bases between. This CDR3 region has 14 residues. Germline CDR1 SQVTM, CDR2 ANQGSEA. The CDR3 sequence: CSVEGGGRGETQYF. The DNA for the CDR3 is TGCAGCGTTGAAGGGGGGGGCCGGGGAGAGACCCAGTACTTC.

This clonotype came up many times. The V and J genes are TRBV20-1 and TRBJ2-3, with 8 positions matching TRBD1. CDR1 and CDR2 from the germline V gene are DFQATT and SNEGSKA (reference sequence). The CDR3 runs to 14 residues. V shed 0 bases, J shed 4 bases, and the junction held 3 bases outside the gene matches. The CDR3 loop is CSARETGDPDTQYF. DNA of the CDR3: TGCAGTGCTAGAGAGACAGGGGACCCAGATACGCAGTATTTT.

The V and J genes are TRBV11-3 and TRBJ2-7, with D possibly TRBD1 on 6 matching bases. From germline, CDR1 is SGHNT and CDR2 YENEEA. V was shortened by 5 bases and J by 7 bases, with 18 bases between the two germline ends. This CDR3 has 14 amino acids. The CDR3 loop is CASSPRGATGEQYF. The DNA of the CDR3 is TGTGCCAGCAGCCCCAGGGGCGCGACCGGGGAGCAGTACTTC.

CDR3 protein: CSASRAGGFTDTQYF. The CDR3 nucleotides are TGCAGTGCCAGCAGAGCAGGGGGCTTTACAGATACGCAGTATTTT. This rearrangement joins TRBV20-1 to TRBJ2-3; the match to TRBD1 covers 8 bases. The CDR3 spans 15 residues. J gave up 3 bases and V 6 bases, and 11 bases lay outside the gene matches. The germline CDR1 and CDR2 sequences are DFQATT and SNEGSKA (reference sequence).

In its sample, this clonotype was seen many times. This chain joins TRBV12-3 or TRBV12-4 and TRBJ2-2, with TRBD1 identical over 7 bases. The CDR3 consists of 13 residues. After removal of 6 bases from V and 4 bases from J, the junction contained 2 bases not matched to a gene. CDR3: CASRWTGTGELFF. The CDR3 region has the DNA TGTGCCAGCAGATGGACAGGCACCGGGGAGCTGTTTTTT.

This chain uses TRBV29-1 with TRBJ2-7; TRBD1 matches at 8 bases. The length of the CDR3 is 12 residues. J lost 7 bases, V lost 6 bases, and 8 bases had no gene match. From germline, CDR1 is SQVTM and CDR2 ANQGSEA. CDR3 sequence: CSVGAGGLEQYF. The CDR3 DNA follows: TGCAGCGTGGGAGCAGGGGGCCTAGAGCAGTACTTC.

On this clonotype itself: Its ends do not fully match the called genes, so a read error is possible. V gene TRBV20-1 combines with J gene TRBJ2-1, with 9 bases identical to TRBD2. Germline CDR1 is DFQATT and CDR2 is SNEGSKA (reference sequence). The CDR3 contains 14 residues. CDR3 sequence reads: CGASTAGGHNELFF. CDR3 in DNA: TGCGGTGCCAGTACTGCGGGAGGGCACAATGAGCTGTTCTTC.

This clonotype was counted ten times or more. V is TRBV20-1 and J is TRBJ2-3; D perhaps matches TRBD2 (6 bases). The CDR3 runs to 14 residues. In germline, CDR1 is DFQATT, CDR2 SNEGSKA (reference sequence). V was clipped by 3 bases and J by 0 bases, with 10 bases between them. The CDR3 loop is CSASLADSTDTQYF. The CDR3 DNA is TGCAGTGCTAGCTTAGCGGATAGCACAGATACGCAGTATTTT.

This clonotype was detected many times. The rearrangement links TRBV6-5 to TRBJ1-5, with D possibly being TRBD1 (6 bases). The CDR3 spans 13 residues. V was shortened by 6 bases and J by 7 bases, with 13 bases between the two germline ends. Germline CDR1 MNHEY, CDR2 SVGAGI. The CDR3 region is CASSRTDSQPQHF. CDR3 nucleotides: TGTGCCAGCAGCCGGACGGACAGCCAGCCCCAGCATTTT.

On this clonotype itself: Relative to the germline gene, one junction end is altered; a read error may explain this. This chain links TRBV9 with TRBJ2-6; D is tentatively TRBD1 or TRBD2 (5 bases each). The CDR3 has 13 residues. Germline V CDR1 and CDR2: SGDLS, YYNGEE. The CDR3 loop is CASSGSGGNVLTF. The DNA of the CDR3 is TGTGCCAGCAGCGGATCTGGGGGCAACGTCCTGACTTTC.